These 14 T cell receptor beta chains were all obtained from the same sample, sequenced in a study of cytomegalovirus exposure and HLA in healthy donors. 60 Vbeta and 13 Jbeta primers were used in PCR. Clones were sequenced by immunoSEQ multiplex PCR, and TCRdb holds only the in-frame ones, with some missing. The sample includes 77,000 or so clones, roughly 76% of them seen just once. The sample consisted of PBMCs. The receptors were sampled from a woman between 40 and 55 years old in good health and CMV-seronegative.

The chain couples TRBV6-5 to TRBJ2-7; 8 bases line up with TRBD2. This CDR3 is 15 amino acids long. The germline gives CDR1 MNHEY, CDR2 SVGAGI. J lost 4 bases, V lost 0 bases, and 5 bases had no gene match. The CDR3 region is CASSYSSLAGYEQYF. The DNA of the CDR3 is TGTGCCAGCAGTTACTCGAGCCTAGCGGGTTACGAGCAGTACTTC.

This clone was seen once. This chain uses TRBV7-9 with TRBJ2-7, with 8 bases matching TRBD1. Germline V gene sequence: CDR1 SEHNR, CDR2 FQNEAQ (reference sequence). Trimming removed 4 bases from V and 2 bases from J; junction bases left unmatched: 7. CDR3 length: 15 residues. This chain's CDR3 is CASSSTGVPTYEQYF. For the CDR3, the DNA is TGTGCCAGCAGCTCGACAGGGGTCCCGACCTACGAGCAGTACTTC.

The J gene is TRBJ2-7, the V gene TRBV7-2, with D perhaps TRBD2 (6 bases). CDR3 length equals 14 residues. Trimming cost V 3 bases and J 4 bases, with 13 bases left between them. From germline, CDR1 is SGHTA and CDR2 FQGNSA. In DNA, the CDR3 is TGTGCCAGCAGCTTGGGCGGGACGCAGTACGAGCAGTACTTC. Protein product: CASSLGGTQYEQYF.

In this sample, this clone turned up once. The rearrangement joins TRBV5-5 to TRBJ1-1; D uncertain. Looked up from germline, CDR1 is SGHKS and CDR2 is YYEKEE (reference sequence). The V end was cut by 0 bases, the J end by 1 base, with 16 bases between. The CDR3 has 17 amino acids. CDR3 coding DNA: TGTGCCAGCAGCTTGGCGGCAGGTTCTTTGGCGAACACTGAAGCTTTCTTT. Its protein product is CASSLAAGSLANTEAFF.

The chain has TRBV7-6 and TRBJ2-2; D gene unclear. Germline values: CDR1 SGHVS, CDR2 FNYEAQ. CDR3 length equals 11 residues. Between the trimmed V and J ends, which lost 5 bases and 6 bases, there was a span of 4 bases. The CDR3, as DNA: TGTGCCAGCAGCCCCGCCGGGGAGCTGTTTTTT. Amino acids: CASSPAGELFF.

CDR3 region: CATSRGQGYNEQFF. The CDR3 DNA follows: TGTGCCACCAGCAGGGGACAGGGGTACAATGAGCAGTTCTTC. The genes are TRBV15 and TRBJ2-1, with TRBD1 matching 10 bases. V lost 3 bases and J lost 4; bases outside the gene matches: 0. The length of the CDR3 is 14 residues. The germline V gene has CDR1 LNHNV and CDR2 YYDKDF (reference sequence).

The J gene is TRBJ2-2, the V gene TRBV7-9, with D perhaps TRBD1 (6 bases). Between the trimmed V and J ends, which lost 5 bases and 1 base, there was a span of 14 bases. The germline CDR1 and CDR2 sequences are SEHNR and FQNEAQ (reference sequence). The CDR3 has 16 residues. CDR3 residues: CASSRLGALNTGELFF. The DNA of the CDR3 is TGTGCCAGCAGCCGTCTGGGGGCCCTGAACACCGGGGAGCTGTTTTTT.

This rearrangement joins TRBV6-6 to TRBJ2-2; 10 bases agree with TRBD2. Unmatched junction bases numbered 5, after V lost 7 bases and J lost 6 bases. The CDR3 covers 14 residues. Germline-derived CDR1 and CDR2 are MNHNY and SVGAGI (reference sequence). The CDR3 nucleotides are TGTGCCAGCAAAGGAACTAGCGGGGCCGGGGAGCTGTTTTTT. Its translation: CASKGTSGAGELFF.

The J gene is TRBJ1-4, the V gene TRBV6-5, with TRBD1 as a possible D gene (5 bases). The germline CDR1 and CDR2 sequences are MNHEY and SVGAGI. The CDR3 is 11 amino acids. V gave up 7 bases and J gave up 8 bases, with 8 bases separating them. The chain's CDR3 is CASTGGEKLFF. For the CDR3, the DNA is TGTGCCAGCACGGGGGGAGAAAAACTGTTTTTT.

The chain employs TRBV5-1 and TRBJ2-1; perhaps TRBD1 as D (6 bases). The CDR3 loop spans 15 amino acids. Germline V gene lookup returns CDR1 SGHRS and CDR2 YFSETQ. Trimming cost V 0 bases and J 1 base, with 8 bases left between them. The CDR3 spells CASSLGGPSYNEQFF. CDR3 DNA sequence: TGCGCCAGCAGCTTGGGGGGGCCTTCCTACAATGAGCAGTTCTTC.

The chain employs TRBV7-6 and TRBJ1-1, with D possibly being TRBD1 (6 bases). The CDR3 consists of 14 residues. Germline V gene sequence: CDR1 SGHVS, CDR2 FNYEAQ. The V end lost 3 bases, the J end lost 0 bases, and 8 bases lay between the germline ends. The CDR3: CASSLTGMNTEAFF. CDR3 coding DNA: TGTGCCAGCAGCTTGACAGGAATGAACACTGAAGCTTTCTTT.

The chain links TRBV2 to TRBJ1-2; 7 nucleotides line up with TRBD1. Losses at the gene ends were 6 bases for V and 0 bases for J; bases not matched to a gene: 7. This CDR3 is built from 15 residues. Per germline, CDR1 SNHLY and CDR2 FYNNEI. For the CDR3, the DNA is TGTGCCAGCAGCCCTGGGACAGCGCCTAACTATGGCTACACCTTC. This codes for CASSPGTAPNYGYTF. Full variable domain (outside the CDR3, taken from reference TRBV2 and TRBJ1-2): EPEVTQTPSHQVTQMGQEVILRCVPISNHLYFYWYRQILGQKVEFLVSFYNNEISEKSEIFDDQFSVERPDGSNFTLKIRSTKLEDSAMYFCASSPGTAPNYGYTFGSGTRLTVV.

The chain couples TRBV5-4 to TRBJ2-7; D is unclear. V shed 7 bases and J shed 4 bases, with 15 bases lying between them. The CDR3 length is 13 residues. Germline V gene lookup returns CDR1 SGHNT and CDR2 YYREEE (reference sequence). For the CDR3, the DNA is TGTGCCAGCTCTTGGCCTGAGGAGTACGAGCAGTACTTC. As protein: CASSWPEEYEQYF.

J is TRBJ2-2 and V is TRBV6-4; tentative D call: TRBD1 (5 bases). The CDR3 is made up of 16 amino acids. Germline V gives CDR1 MRHNA, CDR2 SNTAGT. Trimming took off 6 bases at V and 0 bases at J, with 14 bases between the two ends. The CDR3 sequence is CASSREGHPNTGELFF. Written as DNA, the CDR3 is TGTGCCAGCAGCCGCGAAGGACACCCGAACACCGGGGAGCTGTTTTTT.